This TCR beta chain was identified during a study of cytomegalovirus exposure and HLA in healthy donors. Study background: Samples from HLA-typed donors yielded 65 million to 90 million unique TCRs in an early data release. Of the donors genotyped, about 410 in all, about 81% fell in the Caucasian-associated ancestry cluster.

PCR primers comprised 60 Vbeta and 13 Jbeta primers. Clones were read by immunoSEQ multiplex PCR, and TCRdb kept only the in-frame ones, dropping some. The data show about 190,000 clones, roughly 80% seen once. CDR3 length equals 15 residues. The rearrangement uses TRBV21-1 and TRBJ2-7; no check of the table's D call, TRBD2, against the DNA was made. TRBV21-1 is shown as a pseudogene. The sequenced material came from PBMCs. The receptor comes from a woman aged 25 to 39 in good health and CMV-seropositive. CDR3 coding DNA: TGTGCCAGCAGGCAGGGACTAGCGGACTCCTACGAGCAGTACTTC. The encoded protein is CASRQGLADSYEQYF.